The T cell receptor beta chain under discussion was sequenced for a study of early T cells in non-severe SARS-CoV-2 infection. Study context: Unpaired chains resulted from sequencing bulk RNA of unsorted whole blood.

CDR3 length: 12 amino acids. Germline CDR1 reads SEHNR; CDR2 reads FQNEAQ (reference sequence). V was cut by 5 bases and J by 4 bases, with 8 bases left in between. TCRdb reprocessed the 5' RACE reads with MiXCR, giving one entry per CDR3 protein. The repertoire consists of under 60,000 distinct CDR3 sequences, with roughly 5.5% occurring once and the leading ten covering about 4.3%. This clonotype was observed a handful of times. This TCR was recovered from an adult who was a healthcare worker with PCR-confirmed SARS-CoV-2 infection or an uninfected control (not recorded which). The sample consisted of whole blood. The V gene is TRBV7-9, the J gene TRBJ1-1, with D unclear. The CDR3 region has the DNA TGTGCCAGCAGCGAAGAGGCCACTGAAGCTTTCTTT. This gives the protein CASSEEATEAFF.